What follows are 21 T cell receptor beta chains derived from one specimen sequenced in a study of human T cells and chemical hapten exposure. Time point meaning: patch test 1, 2 weeks after DPC sensitization. Regarding treatment: therapeutic diphenylcyclopropenone sensitization with weekly scalp DPC. TCRdb fed the RACE reads into MiXCR, producing one record per CDR3 protein. Among about 380,000 distinct CDR3 sequences listed, around 5% were seen once. This specimen was whole blood, taken in connection with sensitization to the hapten diphenylcyclopropenone (DPC). These receptors came from a woman in her forties or fifties with alopecia areata. Some clones in this sample may be carry-over from other donors' samples.

This clonotype has a count of ten or more. The J gene is TRBJ2-5, the V gene TRBV5-1; D may match TRBD1 or TRBD2 (6 bases each). The V end lost 0 bases, the J end lost 2 bases, and 17 bases lay between the germline ends. Germline V lookup: CDR1 SGHRS, CDR2 YFSETQ. The CDR3 sequence is 17 residues long. The CDR3 reads CASSLVWRDTGQETQYF. CDR3 nucleotide sequence: TGCGCCAGCAGCTTGGTCTGGAGGGACACAGGGCAAGAGACCCAGTACTTC.

This clonotype occurred a few times. V is TRBV7-2 and J is TRBJ2-7; TRBD1 aligns across 7 bases. The CDR3 runs to 18 residues. Trimming at V came to 4 bases and at J to 1 base, leaving 16 bases not matched to a gene. Germline-derived CDR1 and CDR2 are SGHTA and FQGNSA. The CDR3 sequence is CASSSFPGTATISYEQYF. The CDR3 DNA reads TGTGCCAGCAGCTCCTTCCCCGGGACAGCCACCATATCCTACGAGCAGTACTTC. The full variable domain, completed using reference TRBV7-2 and TRBJ2-7, is GAGVSQSPSNKVTEKGKDVELRCDPISGHTALYWYRQSLGQGLEFLIYFQGNSAPDKSGLPSDRFSAERTGGSVSTLTIQRTQQEDSAVYLCASSSFPGTATISYEQYFGPGTRLTVT.

This clonotype was recorded at least ten times. The V and J genes are TRBV6-5 and TRBJ2-7; the D gene is possibly TRBD1 (5 bases). The V gene's germline CDR1 is MNHEY and CDR2 SVGAGI. V was pared by 6 bases and J by 7 bases, with 16 bases between. The CDR3 length is 13 residues. The CDR3: CASRLGQGLEQYF. DNA for the CDR3: TGTGCCAGCAGGCTAGGCCAGGGCTTGGAGCAGTACTTC.

The table lists this clonotype with many counts. The rearrangement joins TRBV10-3 to TRBJ2-2; 9 nucleotides agree with TRBD1. With 7 bases clipped from V and 4 bases from J, the junction kept 7 bases outside the gene matches. Germline lookup yields CDR1 ENHRY and CDR2 SYGVKD. This CDR3 is built from 15 residues. The CDR3 sequence: CAITSDRGVTGELFF. CDR3 coding DNA: TGTGCCATCACCAGTGACAGGGGGGTCACCGGGGAGCTGTTTTTT.

This clonotype was counted many times. The rearrangement links TRBV4-2 to TRBJ2-4; D is possibly TRBD1 or TRBD2 (7 bases each). Germline V gene lookup returns CDR1 LGHNA and CDR2 YNFKEQ. V was clipped by 0 bases and J by 9 bases, with 15 bases between them. This CDR3 comprises 15 residues. CDR3 DNA: TGTGCCAGCAGCCAAGATTTCAGGGGGGAGGGCATTCAGTACTTC. This codes for CASSQDFRGEGIQYF.

This clonotype was seen many times. This chain connects TRBV12-3 or TRBV12-4 to TRBJ1-1; D may be TRBD1 (6 bases). V was pared by 5 bases and J by 0 bases, with 10 bases between. There are 14 residues in the CDR3. The CDR3 is CASSPTGLNTEAFF. The CDR3 DNA reads TGTGCCAGCAGTCCGACAGGCCTGAACACTGAAGCTTTCTTT.

This clonotype was detected many times. The rearrangement uses TRBV28 and TRBJ2-7; 9 nucleotides match TRBD2. Germline trimming cut 8 bases from V and 2 bases from J; bases unmatched to any gene: 7. The germline V gene has CDR1 MDHEN and CDR2 SYDVKM. The CDR3 has 14 residues. CDR3: CASFSTSGAYEQYF. CDR3 in DNA: TGTGCCAGCTTCTCGACTAGCGGAGCCTACGAGCAGTACTTC.

This clonotype turned up a few times. Its ends do not fully match the called genes, so a read error is possible. This chain connects TRBV20-1 to TRBJ2-5, with 9 bases matching TRBD2. The germline CDR1 and CDR2 sequences are DFQATT and SNEGSKA (reference sequence). The CDR3 has 13 residues. CDR3 DNA sequence: TGCAGAGCTAGATTAGCGGGAGAGGGGACCCAGTACTTC. Its protein is CRARLAGEGTQYF.

This clonotype showed up many times. V and J are TRBV27 and TRBJ1-2, with 7 bases matching TRBD1. The CDR3 consists of 14 residues. V shed 2 bases, J shed 6 bases, and the junction held 6 bases outside the gene matches. From germline, CDR1 is MNHEY and CDR2 SMNVEV (reference sequence). The CDR3 sequence: CASSLTDRFDGYTF. The DNA for the CDR3 is TGTGCCAGCAGTTTAACGGACAGGTTCGATGGCTACACCTTC.

The CDR3 bases are TGTGCCAGCAGCCAAGCCCACTACGAGCAGTACTTC. This gives the protein CASSQAHYEQYF. This chain links TRBV3-1 with TRBJ2-7, with D uncertain. This CDR3 is built from 12 residues. The germline gives CDR1 LGHDT, CDR2 YNNKEL (reference sequence). Trimming removed 1 base from V and 3 bases from J, with 4 bases in between.

This clonotype was recorded at least ten times. The chain uses TRBV5-6 and TRBJ2-3; TRBD2 is a possible D gene (5 bases). CDR1 and CDR2 (germline): SGHDT, YYEEEE. The ends were cut back, 3 bases at V and 4 bases at J, with 6 bases in the middle. The CDR3 contains 12 residues. The CDR3 DNA reads TGTGCCAGCAGCTATAGCGCAGATACGCAGTATTTT. It translates to CASSYSADTQYF.

This clonotype was observed a few times. The V gene is TRBV20-1, the J gene TRBJ2-4; D perhaps matches TRBD1 (6 bases). The germline V and J ends were trimmed by 5 bases and 9 bases, with 11 bases remaining between them. The CDR3 extends over 11 amino acids. Germline V gene lookup returns CDR1 DFQATT and CDR2 SNEGSKA (reference sequence). The CDR3: CSALVGGIQYF. The CDR3 nucleotides are TGCAGTGCTCTAGTAGGGGGCATTCAGTACTTC.

J is TRBJ2-1 and V is TRBV2; 8 positions agree with TRBD1. This CDR3 comprises 16 residues. CDR1 and CDR2 from the germline V gene are SNHLY and FYNNEI. The V gene end was trimmed by 3 bases and the J gene end by 8 bases; junction bases not matched to a gene: 12. The CDR3 region has the DNA TGTGCCAGCAGTGATAATAGTGGGACAGGTCCCGATGAGCAGTTCTTC. Encoded protein: CASSDNSGTGPDEQFF.

This clonotype was seen ten or more times. This chain uses TRBV20-1 with TRBJ1-4; no clear D gene. Between the trimmed V and J ends, which lost 4 bases and 3 bases, there was a span of 12 bases. The CDR3 is 14 amino acids. Per the germline V gene, CDR1 is DFQATT and CDR2 is SNEGSKA (reference sequence). Here the CDR3 DNA reads TGCAGTGCTACACGGCCGCCCCCTAATGAAAAACTGTTTTTT. Translation: CSATRPPPNEKLFF.

In this sample, this clonotype turned up many times. This chain uses TRBV28 with TRBJ1-1; TRBD1 might be the D (6 bases). V was clipped by 6 bases and J by 0 bases, with 8 bases between them. This CDR3 has 13 residues. The V gene's germline CDR1 is MDHEN and CDR2 SYDVKM. The CDR3 here is CASSGQMNTEAFF. The CDR3 DNA reads as TGTGCCAGCAGCGGACAGATGAACACTGAAGCTTTCTTT.

This clonotype was seen a few times. V usage is TRBV29-1 and J usage is TRBJ1-1; possible D gene TRBD1, 6 bases. The CDR3 is 12 amino acids. Germline CDR1 and CDR2: SQVTM and ANQGSEA. V was clipped by 6 bases and J by 7 bases, with 15 bases between them. The CDR3 DNA sequence: TGCAGCGTGGTCAGGGGCTGGGGTGAAGCTTTCTTT. Translated, it gives CSVVRGWGEAFF.

This clonotype has just a few counts. V is TRBV3-1 and J is TRBJ2-5; 10 bases match TRBD2. CDR1 LGHDT and CDR2 YNNKEL come from the germline V gene (reference sequence). Germline trimming cut 1 base from V and 5 bases from J; bases unmatched to any gene: 7. This CDR3 comprises 16 residues. CDR3 loop: CASSQGRTSGVETQYF. The CDR3 bases are TGTGCCAGCAGCCAAGGTAGAACTAGCGGGGTGGAGACCCAGTACTTC.

This clonotype occurred a few times. The V call is TRBV5-1, the J call TRBJ1-4; D uncertain. Germline V gives CDR1 SGHRS, CDR2 YFSETQ. The CDR3 is 13 residues long. The V end was cut by 4 bases, the J end by 6 bases, with 10 bases between. For the CDR3, the DNA is TGCGCCAGCAGCCCGGACGGGCATGAAAAACTGTTTTTT. It yields the protein CASSPDGHEKLFF. Using reference TRBV5-1 and TRBJ1-4 for the parts outside the CDR3, the full variable domain is KAGVTQTPRYLIKTRGQQVTLSCSPISGHRSVSWYQQTPGQGLQFLFEYFSETQRNKGNFPGRFSGRQFSNSRSEMNVSTLELGDSALYLCASSPDGHEKLFFGSGTQLSVL.

V and J are TRBV29-1 and TRBJ1-2, with D maybe TRBD1 (5 bases). CDR3 length: 15 amino acids. Trimming left V 6 bases short and J 2 bases short, with 19 bases between. Per germline, CDR1 SQVTM and CDR2 ANQGSEA. The CDR3 DNA reads as TGCAGCGTGGACACTGGGGGGGTTTTAAACTATGGCTACACCTTC. Its translation is CSVDTGGVLNYGYTF.

V usage is TRBV13 and J usage is TRBJ1-1; D is undetermined. Germline V gene data show CDR1 as PRHDT and CDR2 as FYEKMQ (reference sequence). This CDR3 has 14 amino acids. The V gene lost 1 base and the J gene lost 5 bases, with 11 bases spanning the gap. DNA of the CDR3: TGTGCCAGCAGCTTAGCGGGAATTGAGACTGAAGCTTTCTTT. Protein product: CASSLAGIETEAFF.

The sample holds a few counts of this clonotype. This chain connects TRBV6-1 to TRBJ2-3, with D unclear. The CDR3 totals 13 residues. V shed 2 bases and J shed 4 bases, with 7 bases lying between them. CDR1 is MNHNS, CDR2 SASEGT, per germline. Here the CDR3 reads CASSERRPDTQYF. The CDR3, as DNA: TGTGCCAGCAGTGAACGTCGACCAGATACGCAGTATTTT.